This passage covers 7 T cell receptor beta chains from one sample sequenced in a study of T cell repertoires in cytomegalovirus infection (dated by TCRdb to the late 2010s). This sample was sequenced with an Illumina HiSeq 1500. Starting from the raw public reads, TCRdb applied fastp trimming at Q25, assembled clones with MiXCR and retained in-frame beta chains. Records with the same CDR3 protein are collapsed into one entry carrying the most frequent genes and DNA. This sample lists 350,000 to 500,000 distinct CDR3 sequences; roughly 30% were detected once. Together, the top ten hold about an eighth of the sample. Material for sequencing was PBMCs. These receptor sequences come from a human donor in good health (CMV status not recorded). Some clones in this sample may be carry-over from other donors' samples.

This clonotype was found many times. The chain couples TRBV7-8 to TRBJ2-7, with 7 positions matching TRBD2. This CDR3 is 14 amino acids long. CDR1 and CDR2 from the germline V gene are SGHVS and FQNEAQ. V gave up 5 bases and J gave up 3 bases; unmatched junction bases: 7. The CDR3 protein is CASSPGGLNYEQYF. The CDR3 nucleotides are TGTGCCAGCAGCCCGGGGGGACTCAACTACGAGCAGTACTTC. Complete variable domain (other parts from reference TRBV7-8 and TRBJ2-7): GAGVSQSPRYKVAKRGQDVALRCDPISGHVSLFWYQQALGQGPEFLTYFQNEAQLDKSGLPSDRFFAERPEGSVSTLKIQRTQQEDSAVYLCASSPGGLNYEQYFGPGTRLTVT.

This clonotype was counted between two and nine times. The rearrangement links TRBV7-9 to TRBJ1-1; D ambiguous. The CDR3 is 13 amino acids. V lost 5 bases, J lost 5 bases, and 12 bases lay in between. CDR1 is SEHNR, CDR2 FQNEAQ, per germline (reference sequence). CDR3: CASSPMTTTEAFF. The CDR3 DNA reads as TGTGCCAGCAGCCCGATGACGACAACTGAAGCTTTCTTT. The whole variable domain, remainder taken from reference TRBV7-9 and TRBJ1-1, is DTGVSQNPRHKITKRGQNVTFRCDPISEHNRLYWYRQTLGQGPEFLTYFQNEAQLEKSRLLSDRFSAERPKGSFSTLEIQRTEQGDSAMYLCASSPMTTTEAFFGQGTRLTVV.

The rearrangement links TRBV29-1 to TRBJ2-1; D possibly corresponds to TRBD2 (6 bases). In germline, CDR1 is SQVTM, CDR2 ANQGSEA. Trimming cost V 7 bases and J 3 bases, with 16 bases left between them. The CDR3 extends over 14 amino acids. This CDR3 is CSAGDSNYYNEQFF. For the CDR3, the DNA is TGCAGCGCGGGAGACAGCAACTACTACAATGAGCAGTTCTTC.

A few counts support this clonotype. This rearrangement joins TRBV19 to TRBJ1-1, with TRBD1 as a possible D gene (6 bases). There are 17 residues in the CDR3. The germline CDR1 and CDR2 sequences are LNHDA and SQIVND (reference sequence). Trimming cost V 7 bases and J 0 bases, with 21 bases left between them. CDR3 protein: CASNIGPQGSMNTEAFF. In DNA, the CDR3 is TGTGCCAGTAACATCGGGCCCCAGGGGTCGATGAACACTGAAGCTTTCTTT.

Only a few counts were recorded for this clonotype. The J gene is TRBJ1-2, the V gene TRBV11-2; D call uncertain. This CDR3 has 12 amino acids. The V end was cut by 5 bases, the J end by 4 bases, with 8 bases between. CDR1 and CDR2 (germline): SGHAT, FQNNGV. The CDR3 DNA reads TGTGCCAGCAGCCCAGTCCGCTATGGCTACACCTTC. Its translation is CASSPVRYGYTF.

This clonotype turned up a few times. CDR3 protein: CASSSNQRRLPFGKALHF. The CDR3, as DNA: TGTGCCAGCAGTTCCAACCAGCGGCGCTTACCCTTTGGGAAGGCCCTCCACTTT. The chain carries TRBV28 and TRBJ1-6; no clear D gene. V was clipped by 4 bases and J by 14 bases, with 30 bases between them. Germline V CDR1 and CDR2: MDHEN, SYDVKM. This CDR3 has 18 amino acids.

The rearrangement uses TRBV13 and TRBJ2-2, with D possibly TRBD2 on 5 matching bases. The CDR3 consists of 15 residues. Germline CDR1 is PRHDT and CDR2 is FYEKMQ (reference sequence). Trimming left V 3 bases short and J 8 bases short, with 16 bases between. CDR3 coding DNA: TGTGCCAGCAGCTTCGAGGGTCGGACGGCGGGGGAGCTGTTTTTT. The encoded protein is CASSFEGRTAGELFF.